This TCR beta chain is from a study of T cell responses to AZD1222 COVID-19 vaccine. Overall study results and limits: The breadth and depth of Spike-specific TCRs increased once two AZD1222 doses had been given. Nearly half of unique spike-specific TCRs reportedly avoided B.1.351 and B.1.1.7 mutated regions. Baseline serology detected seropositivity in only a handful of AZD1222 recipients. In all cases, repertoires were sampled only after the peak T cell response.

In regard to this clone: What it binds is not known. This sample includes further DNA sequences coding for the same CDR3.

Method: immunoSEQ multiplex PCR; TCRdb's copy keeps in-frame clones and lacks some. The repertoire holds approximately 140,000 clones, with more than 85% as singletons. Sequences were derived from peripheral blood, sampled 28 days after the second AZD1222 dose. The receptor comes from an adult who received the AZD1222 COVID-19 vaccine.

CDR3 amino acids: CATSDRTVPTGELFF. DNA of the CDR3: TGTGCCACCAGTGACAGGACAGTCCCCACCGGGGAGCTGTTTTTT. V gene TRBV24-1 combines with J gene TRBJ2-2, with D perhaps matching TRBD1 (6 bases). CDR3 length equals 15 residues. Trimming removed 4 bases at V and 4 bases at J, with 12 bases between. In germline, CDR1 is KGHDR, CDR2 SFDVKD.